Given below is one T cell receptor beta chain in context. This clonotype has more than one count but fewer than ten. Its specific antigen is unknown. Base qualities are not provided; no much larger clone lies one nucleotide away. The data were taken from a study of regulatory and conventional T cells in breast cancer (dated by TCRdb to between 2015 and 2016). The library was produced with PCR. Sequencing was carried out with a 454 GS FLX Titanium. TCRdb reran the public reads through fastp at Q25 and MiXCR, keeping productive beta chains. All rows with the same CDR3 protein become a single entry with the most common DNA and genes. Here the sample has some 1,300 distinct CDR3 sequences; 35% to 50% occur a single time. The ten biggest clones cover under 20% of the sample. Per the germline V gene (reference sequence), DFQATT is the CDR1 and SNEGSKA is the CDR2. Spanning cysteine to phenylalanine, the CDR3 consists of 13 amino acids. The read is trimmed to its CDR3 DNA, 39 bases read in frame from base 1.

The V and J genes are TRBV20-1 and TRBJ1-3, and 8 junction bases match TRBD1. The receptor was isolated from a female donor with breast cancer. Sequencing was carried out using regulatory T cells from blood. The CDR3 here reads CSGQGVSGNTIYF. DNA sequence: TGCAGCGGACAGGGCGTCTCTGGAAACACCATATATTTT.